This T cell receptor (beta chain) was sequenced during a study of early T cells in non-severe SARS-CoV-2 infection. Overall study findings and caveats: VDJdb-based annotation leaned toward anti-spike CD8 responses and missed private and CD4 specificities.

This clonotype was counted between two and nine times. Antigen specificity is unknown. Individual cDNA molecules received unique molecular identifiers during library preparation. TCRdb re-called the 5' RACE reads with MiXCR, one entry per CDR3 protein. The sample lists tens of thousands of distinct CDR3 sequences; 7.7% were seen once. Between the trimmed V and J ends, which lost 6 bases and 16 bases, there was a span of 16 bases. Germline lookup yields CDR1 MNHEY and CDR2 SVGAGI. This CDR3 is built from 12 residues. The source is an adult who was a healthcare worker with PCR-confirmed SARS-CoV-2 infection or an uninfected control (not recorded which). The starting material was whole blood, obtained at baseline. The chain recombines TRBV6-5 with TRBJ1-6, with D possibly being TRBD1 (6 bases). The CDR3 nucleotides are TGTGCCAGCAGCAATTCGCAGGGGATGCTCCACTTT. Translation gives CASSNSQGMLHF.